These T cell receptor beta chains were read from a single sample in a study of cytomegalovirus exposure and HLA in healthy donors. This table comes from immunoSEQ multiplex PCR, and its TCRdb copy is limited to in-frame clones, with some not included. The sample includes 200,000 to 250,000 clones, over 70% of them seen just once. Sequencing used PBMCs. These receptors all stem from a woman aged 25 to 39 in good health and CMV-seropositive. The CDR3 runs from the conserved cysteine through the conserved F or W. A D gene is named only where the DNA matches it firmly. Not every row has a clone size; where given, it reads once, few, many or a size class.

DNA	CDR3	V	size	J	D
TGTGCCAGTAGTACTGGACAGGGGCGTTGGTATGGCTACACCTTC	CASSTGQGRWYGYTF	TRBV19	.	TRBJ1-2	TRBD1
TGTGCCAGCAGCCGACAGAGGAACACTGAAGCTTTCTTT	CASSRQRNTEAFF	TRBV14	once	TRBJ1-1	.
TGCGCCAGCAGCTTCGGTAATGAGCAGTTCTTC	CASSFGNEQFF	TRBV5-1	.	TRBJ2-1	.
TGTGCCAGCAGGAGAACAGGTAACGACTACGAGCAGTACTTC	CASRRTGNDYEQYF	TRBV25-1	.	TRBJ2-7	.
TGTGCCAGCAGTTCCGTAGGACAGGGGGGCAATCAGCCCCAGCATTTT	CASSSVGQGGNQPQHF	TRBV28	.	TRBJ1-5	TRBD1
TGTGCCAGCAGTTTAATCGGGGATGAGCAGTTCTTC	CASSLIGDEQFF	TRBV27	.	TRBJ2-1	.
TGTGCCAGCACCTCTCCAGGGGGCAAGTACGAGCAGTACTTC	CASTSPGGKYEQYF	TRBV25-1	.	TRBJ2-7	TRBD1
TGTGCCAGCACCCCCCCCGGGACAGGGGCCCACGAGCAGTACTTC	CASTPPGTGAHEQYF	TRBV27	.	TRBJ2-7	TRBD1
TGTGCCAGCAGCTTAGGAGGGGGACTCCCGAGGGAGACCCAGTACTTC	CASSLGGGLPRETQYF	TRBV11-2	.	TRBJ2-5	.
TGTGCCTGGAGGGACGGAGCTAACTATGGCTACACCTTC	CAWRDGANYGYTF	TRBV30	.	TRBJ1-2	.
TGTGCCTGGAGTGTAGGGGGGAACAATCAGCCCCAGCATTTT	CAWSVGGNNQPQHF	TRBV30	.	TRBJ1-5	.
TGTGCCAGCAGCGTAGCCGTGGGGGGTTTCTATGGCTACACCTTC	CASSVAVGGFYGYTF	TRBV9	.	TRBJ1-2	.
TGTGCCAGCAGTTTAAGCGTCGCGGCTGAAGCTTTCTTT	CASSLSVAAEAFF	TRBV27	few	TRBJ1-1	.
TGCGCCAGCAGCTTGGCGGGACAGGGTCACTATGGCTACACCTTC	CASSLAGQGHYGYTF	TRBV5-1	.	TRBJ1-2	TRBD1
TGTGCCAGCACCTCCCGGAGCGGGACTACAGATACGCAGTATTTT	CASTSRSGTTDTQYF	TRBV5-6	.	TRBJ2-3	TRBD2
TGTGCCAGCAGCCAGCAACAGGGCCACGGCTACACCTTC	CASSQQQGHGYTF	TRBV6-5	.	TRBJ1-2	.
TGTGCCAGCAGCCCTGCCGGGTCCGTCCCGAACACCGGGGAGCTGTTTTTT	CASSPAGSVPNTGELFF	TRBV7-9	.	TRBJ2-2	.
TGCGCCAGCAGCTTGGCCCCGGCGGGAGGGCCCTACGAGCAGTACTTC	CASSLAPAGGPYEQYF	TRBV5-1	few	TRBJ2-7	TRBD2
TGTGCCAGCTCACCACTGGACTCCTCCTACGAGCAGTACTTC	CASSPLDSSYEQYF	TRBV18	.	TRBJ2-7	.
TGCGCCAGCAGCTCTAATAGTGGGACAGGGGGAACCTACGAGCAGTACTTC	CASSSNSGTGGTYEQYF	TRBV5-1	once	TRBJ2-7	TRBD1